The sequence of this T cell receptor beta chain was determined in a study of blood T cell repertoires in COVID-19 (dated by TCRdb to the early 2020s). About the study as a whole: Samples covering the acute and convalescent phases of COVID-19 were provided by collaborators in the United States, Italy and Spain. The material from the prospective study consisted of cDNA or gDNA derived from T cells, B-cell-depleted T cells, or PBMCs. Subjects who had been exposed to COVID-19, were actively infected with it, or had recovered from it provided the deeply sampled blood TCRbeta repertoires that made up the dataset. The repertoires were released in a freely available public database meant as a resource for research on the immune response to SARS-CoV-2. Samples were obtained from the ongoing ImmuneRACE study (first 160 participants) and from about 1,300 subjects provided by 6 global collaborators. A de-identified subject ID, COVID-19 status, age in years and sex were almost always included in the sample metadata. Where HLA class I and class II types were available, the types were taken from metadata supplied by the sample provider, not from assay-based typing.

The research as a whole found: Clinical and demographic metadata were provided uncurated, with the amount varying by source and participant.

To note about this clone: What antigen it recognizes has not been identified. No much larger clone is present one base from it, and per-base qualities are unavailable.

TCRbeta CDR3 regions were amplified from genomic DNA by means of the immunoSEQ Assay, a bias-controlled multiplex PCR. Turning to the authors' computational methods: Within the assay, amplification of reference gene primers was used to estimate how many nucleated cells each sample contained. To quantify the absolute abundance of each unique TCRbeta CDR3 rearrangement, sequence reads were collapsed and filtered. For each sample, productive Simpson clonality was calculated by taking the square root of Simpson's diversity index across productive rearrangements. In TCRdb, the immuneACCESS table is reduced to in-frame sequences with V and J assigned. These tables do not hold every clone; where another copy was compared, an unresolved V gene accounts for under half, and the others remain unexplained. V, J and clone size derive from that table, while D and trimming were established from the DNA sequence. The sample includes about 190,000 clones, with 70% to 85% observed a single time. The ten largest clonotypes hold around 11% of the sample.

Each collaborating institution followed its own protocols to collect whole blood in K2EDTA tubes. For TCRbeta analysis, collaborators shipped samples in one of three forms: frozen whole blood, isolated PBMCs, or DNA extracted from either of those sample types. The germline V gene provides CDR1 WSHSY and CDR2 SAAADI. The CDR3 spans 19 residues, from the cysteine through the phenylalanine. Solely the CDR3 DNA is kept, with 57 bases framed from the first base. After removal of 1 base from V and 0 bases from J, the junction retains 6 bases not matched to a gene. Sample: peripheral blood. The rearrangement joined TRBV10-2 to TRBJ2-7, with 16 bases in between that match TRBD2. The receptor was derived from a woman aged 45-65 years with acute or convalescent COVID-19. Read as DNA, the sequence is TGCGCCAGCAGTGAGTGGGGACTAGCGGGAGGGACGAGCTCCTACGAGCAGTACTTC. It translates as CASSEWGLAGGTSSYEQYF.